This TCR beta chain was profiled in a study of T cell changes during pregnancy in multiple sclerosis. The germline gives CDR1 SGHRS, CDR2 YFSETQ. V lost 2 bases and J lost 0; bases outside the gene matches: 1. The CDR3 has 14 amino acids. The repertoire was sequenced with immunoSEQ multiplex PCR; TCRdb's copy has only in-frame clones and lacks some. Seen here are about 76,000 clones, 93% observed once, and the top ten hold about 2.5%. Sequenced material: peripheral blood, taken in the second trimester of pregnancy. The receptor comes from a female donor with multiple sclerosis, enrolled in a pregnancy study. The gene calls are TRBV5-1 and TRBJ1-1, with TRBD1 identical over 7 bases. The CDR3 sequence is CASSFGTVNTEAFF. CDR3 bases: TGCGCCAGCAGCTTCGGGACAGTGAACACTGAAGCTTTCTTT.